The 2 T cell receptor beta chains below come from one sample, sequenced in a study of CD8 T cells in Susac syndrome. Reverse transcription of roughly 0.45 to 1 ug RNA was performed with random hexamers. MiXCR, run by TCRdb on the immunoSEQ multiplex PCR reads, gives a single entry per CDR3 protein. The table records tens of thousands of distinct CDR3 sequences, about 93% of them present only once. The sequenced sample consisted of CD8+ T cells from PBMCs. All receptors derive from a human donor in good health.

The rearrangement uses TRBV18 and TRBJ2-1, with 8 bases lining up with TRBD1. This CDR3 has 14 residues. V shed 4 bases, J shed 5 bases, and the junction held 4 bases outside the gene matches. The V gene's germline CDR1 is KGHSH and CDR2 LQKENI. The CDR3, as DNA: TGTGCCAGCTCACAACACAGGGGGGACAATGAGCAGTTCTTC. Its translation is CASSQHRGDNEQFF.

The chain uses TRBV2 and TRBJ2-5; D is ambiguous. The CDR3 is 8 amino acids. Between the trimmed V and J ends, which lost 2 bases and 14 bases, there was a span of 3 bases. Germline assignment: CDR1 SNHLY and CDR2 FYNNEI. This CDR3 reads CASSERYF. The CDR3 DNA reads as TGTGCCAGCAGTGAACGATACTTC.